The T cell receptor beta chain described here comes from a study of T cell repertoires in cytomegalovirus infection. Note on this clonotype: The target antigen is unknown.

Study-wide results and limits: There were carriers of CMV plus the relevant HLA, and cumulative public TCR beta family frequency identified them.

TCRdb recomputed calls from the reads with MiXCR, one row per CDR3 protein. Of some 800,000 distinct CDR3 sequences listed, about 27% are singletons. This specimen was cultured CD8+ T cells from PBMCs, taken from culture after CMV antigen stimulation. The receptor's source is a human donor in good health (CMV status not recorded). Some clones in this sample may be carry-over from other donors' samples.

CDR3 sequence reads: CASSIGSTAGQPQHF. The CDR3 nucleotides are TGTGCCAGTAGTATAGGGTCGACAGCAGGTCAGCCCCAGCATTTT. The chain uses TRBV19 and TRBJ1-5; D may be TRBD1 (5 bases). The length of the CDR3 is 15 residues. Trimming removed 1 base from V and 6 bases from J, with 13 bases in between. CDR1 and CDR2 (germline): LNHDA, SQIVND (reference sequence).